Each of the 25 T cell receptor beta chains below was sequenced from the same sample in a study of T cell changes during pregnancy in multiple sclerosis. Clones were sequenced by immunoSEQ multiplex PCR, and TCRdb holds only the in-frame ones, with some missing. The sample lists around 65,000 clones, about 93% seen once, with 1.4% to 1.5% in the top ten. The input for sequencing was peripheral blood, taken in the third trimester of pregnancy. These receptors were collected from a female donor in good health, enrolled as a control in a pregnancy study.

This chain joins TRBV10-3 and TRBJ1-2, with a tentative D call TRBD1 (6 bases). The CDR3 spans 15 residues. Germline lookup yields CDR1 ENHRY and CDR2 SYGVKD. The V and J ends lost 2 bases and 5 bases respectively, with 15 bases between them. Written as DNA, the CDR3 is TGTGCCATCAGTGAGCTTAGGGACACCCGTTATGGCTACACCTTC. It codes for CAISELRDTRYGYTF.

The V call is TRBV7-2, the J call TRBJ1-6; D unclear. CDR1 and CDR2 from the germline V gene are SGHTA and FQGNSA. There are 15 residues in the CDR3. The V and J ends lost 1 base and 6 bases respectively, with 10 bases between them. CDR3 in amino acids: CASSLGIRSNSPLHF. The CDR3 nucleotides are TGTGCCAGCAGCTTAGGTATCCGGAGTAATTCACCCCTCCACTTT. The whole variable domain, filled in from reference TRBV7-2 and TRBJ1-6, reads GAGVSQSPSNKVTEKGKDVELRCDPISGHTALYWYRQSLGQGLEFLIYFQGNSAPDKSGLPSDRFSAERTGGSVSTLTIQRTQQEDSAVYLCASSLGIRSNSPLHFGNGTRLTVT.

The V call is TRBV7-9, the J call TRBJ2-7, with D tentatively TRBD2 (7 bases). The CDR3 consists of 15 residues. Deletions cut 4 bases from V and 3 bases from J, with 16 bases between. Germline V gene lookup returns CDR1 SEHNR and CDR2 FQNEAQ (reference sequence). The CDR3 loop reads CASSSSRGGIYEQYF. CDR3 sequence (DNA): TGTGCCAGCAGCTCGAGTAGGGGGGGCATCTACGAGCAGTACTTC.

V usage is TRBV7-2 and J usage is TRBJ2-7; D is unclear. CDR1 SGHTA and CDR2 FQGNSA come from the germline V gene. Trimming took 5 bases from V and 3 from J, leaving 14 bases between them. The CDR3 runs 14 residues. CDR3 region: CASSLPTTDYEQYF. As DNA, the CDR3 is TGTGCCAGCAGCCTACCCACTACCGACTACGAGCAGTACTTC.

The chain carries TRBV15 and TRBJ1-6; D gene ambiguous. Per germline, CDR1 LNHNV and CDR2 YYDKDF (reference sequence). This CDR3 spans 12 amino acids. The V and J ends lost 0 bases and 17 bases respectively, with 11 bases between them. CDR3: CATSRETLEFHF. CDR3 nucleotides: TGTGCCACCAGCAGAGAGACTCTCGAATTCCACTTT.

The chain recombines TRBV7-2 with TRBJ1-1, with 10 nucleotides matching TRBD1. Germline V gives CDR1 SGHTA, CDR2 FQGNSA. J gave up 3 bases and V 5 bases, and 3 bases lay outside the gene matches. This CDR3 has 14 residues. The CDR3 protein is CASSHGQGDTEAFF. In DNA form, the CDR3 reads TGTGCCAGCAGCCACGGACAGGGGGACACTGAAGCTTTCTTT. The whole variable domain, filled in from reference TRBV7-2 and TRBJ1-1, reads GAGVSQSPSNKVTEKGKDVELRCDPISGHTALYWYRQSLGQGLEFLIYFQGNSAPDKSGLPSDRFSAERTGGSVSTLTIQRTQQEDSAVYLCASSHGQGDTEAFFGQGTRLTVV.

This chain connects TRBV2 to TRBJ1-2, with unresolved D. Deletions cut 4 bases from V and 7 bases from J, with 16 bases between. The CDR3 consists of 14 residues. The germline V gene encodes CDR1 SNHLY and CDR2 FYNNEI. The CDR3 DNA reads TGTGCCAGCAGTGGAGACCTGGGCAAATCTGGCTACACCTTC. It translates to CASSGDLGKSGYTF.

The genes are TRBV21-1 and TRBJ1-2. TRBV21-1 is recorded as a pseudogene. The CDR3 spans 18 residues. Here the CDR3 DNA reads TGTGCCAGCGCGACATGCAGCGGGGAATCGAGTAGAAACTATGGCTACACCTTC. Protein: CASATCSGESSRNYGYTF.

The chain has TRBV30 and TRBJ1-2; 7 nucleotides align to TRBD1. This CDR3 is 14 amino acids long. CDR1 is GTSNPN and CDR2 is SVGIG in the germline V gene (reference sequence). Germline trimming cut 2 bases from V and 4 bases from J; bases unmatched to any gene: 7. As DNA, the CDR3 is TGTGCCTGGAGTTACCCTGGGACAGTCTATGGCTACACCTTC. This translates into CAWSYPGTVYGYTF.

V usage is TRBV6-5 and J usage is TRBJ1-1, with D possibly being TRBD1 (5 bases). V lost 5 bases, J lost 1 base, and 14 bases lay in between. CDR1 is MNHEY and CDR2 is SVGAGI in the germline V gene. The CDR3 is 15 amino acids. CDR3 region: CASSKQFTGNTEAFF. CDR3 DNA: TGTGCCAGCAGTAAACAGTTTACAGGGAACACTGAAGCTTTCTTT.

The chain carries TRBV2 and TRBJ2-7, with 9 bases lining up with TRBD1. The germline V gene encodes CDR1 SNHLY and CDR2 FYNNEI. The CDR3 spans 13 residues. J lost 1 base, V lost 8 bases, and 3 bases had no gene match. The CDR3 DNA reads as TGTGCCAGCCGGGACAGGGCGTCCTACGAGCAGTACTTC. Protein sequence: CASRDRASYEQYF.

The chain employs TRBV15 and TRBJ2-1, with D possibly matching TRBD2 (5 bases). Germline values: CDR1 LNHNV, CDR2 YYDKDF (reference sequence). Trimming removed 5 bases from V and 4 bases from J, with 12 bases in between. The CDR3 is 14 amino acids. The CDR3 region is CATSRDRGYNEQFF. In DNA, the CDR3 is TGTGCCACCAGCCGGGATAGAGGATACAATGAGCAGTTCTTC.

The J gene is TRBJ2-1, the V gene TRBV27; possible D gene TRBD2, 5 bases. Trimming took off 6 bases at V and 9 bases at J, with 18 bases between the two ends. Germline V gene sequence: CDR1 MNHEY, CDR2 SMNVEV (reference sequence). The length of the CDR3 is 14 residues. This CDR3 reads CASRAARASSEQFF. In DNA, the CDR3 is TGTGCCAGCAGAGCGGCTCGGGCCTCGAGTGAGCAGTTCTTC.

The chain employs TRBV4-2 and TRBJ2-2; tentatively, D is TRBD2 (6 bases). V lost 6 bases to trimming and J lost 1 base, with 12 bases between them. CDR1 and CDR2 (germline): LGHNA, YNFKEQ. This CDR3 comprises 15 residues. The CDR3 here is CASRRGLQNTGELFF. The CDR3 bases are TGTGCCAGCAGGCGGGGACTCCAGAACACCGGGGAGCTGTTTTTT.

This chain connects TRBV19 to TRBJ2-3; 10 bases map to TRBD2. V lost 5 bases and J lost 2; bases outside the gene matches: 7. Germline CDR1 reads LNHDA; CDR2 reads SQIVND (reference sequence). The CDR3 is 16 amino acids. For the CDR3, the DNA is TGTGCCAGTAGTGATTATAGCGGGGGGTTCACAGATACGCAGTATTTT. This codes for CASSDYSGGFTDTQYF.

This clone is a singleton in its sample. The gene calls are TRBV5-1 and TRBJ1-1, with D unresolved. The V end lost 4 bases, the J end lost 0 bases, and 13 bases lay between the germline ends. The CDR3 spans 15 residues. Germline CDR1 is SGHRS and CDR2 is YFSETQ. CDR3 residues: CASSPSSGMNTEAFF. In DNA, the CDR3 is TGCGCCAGCAGCCCCTCCTCGGGTATGAACACTGAAGCTTTCTTT. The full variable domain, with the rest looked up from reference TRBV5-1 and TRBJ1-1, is KAGVTQTPRYLIKTRGQQVTLSCSPISGHRSVSWYQQTPGQGLQFLFEYFSETQRNKGNFPGRFSGRQFSNSRSEMNVSTLELGDSALYLCASSPSSGMNTEAFFGQGTRLTVV.

The CDR3 loop reads CASSAGLGETQYF. CDR3 coding DNA: TGTGCCAGCAGCGCAGGACTGGGAGAGACCCAGTACTTC. This chain joins TRBV7-3 and TRBJ2-5; tentatively, D is TRBD2 (5 bases). Per germline, CDR1 SGHTA and CDR2 FQGTGA. This CDR3 region has 13 residues. Trimming removed 5 bases at V and 4 bases at J, with 11 bases between.

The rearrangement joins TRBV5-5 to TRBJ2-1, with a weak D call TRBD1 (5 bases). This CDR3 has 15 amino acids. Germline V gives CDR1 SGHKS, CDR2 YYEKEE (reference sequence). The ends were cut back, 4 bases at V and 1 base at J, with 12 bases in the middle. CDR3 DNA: TGTGCCAGCAGCCCGTCCAGGGTTTCCTACAATGAGCAGTTCTTC. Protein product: CASSPSRVSYNEQFF. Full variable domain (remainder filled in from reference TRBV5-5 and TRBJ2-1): DAGVTQSPTHLIKTRGQQVTLRCSPISGHKSVSWYQQVLGQGPQFIFQYYEKEERGRGNFPDRFSARQFPNYSSELNVNALLLGDSALYLCASSPSRVSYNEQFFGPGTRLTVL.

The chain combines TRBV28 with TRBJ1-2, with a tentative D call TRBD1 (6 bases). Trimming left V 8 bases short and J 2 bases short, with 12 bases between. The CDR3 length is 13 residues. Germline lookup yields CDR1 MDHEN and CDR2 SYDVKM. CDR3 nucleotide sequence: TGTGCCAGCTTGGACAGCAGAAACTATGGCTACACCTTC. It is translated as CASLDSRNYGYTF.

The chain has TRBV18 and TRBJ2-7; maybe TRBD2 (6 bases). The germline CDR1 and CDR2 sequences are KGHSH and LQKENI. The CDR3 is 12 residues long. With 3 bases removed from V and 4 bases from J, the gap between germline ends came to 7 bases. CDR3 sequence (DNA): TGTGCCAGCTCACCTGGAGGGTACGAGCAGTACTTC. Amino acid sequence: CASSPGGYEQYF.

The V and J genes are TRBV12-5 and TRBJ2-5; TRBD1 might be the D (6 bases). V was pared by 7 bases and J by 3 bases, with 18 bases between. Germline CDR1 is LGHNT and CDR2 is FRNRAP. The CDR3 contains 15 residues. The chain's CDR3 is CASALGDNSKETQYF. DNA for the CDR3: TGTGCTAGTGCCCTAGGGGACAACTCAAAAGAGACCCAGTACTTC.

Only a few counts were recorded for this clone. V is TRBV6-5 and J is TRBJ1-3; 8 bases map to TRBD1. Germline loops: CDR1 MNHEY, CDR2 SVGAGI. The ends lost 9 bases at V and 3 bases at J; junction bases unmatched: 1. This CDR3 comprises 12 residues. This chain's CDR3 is CASGQGGNTIYF. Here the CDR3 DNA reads TGTGCCAGTGGACAGGGTGGAAACACCATATATTTT.

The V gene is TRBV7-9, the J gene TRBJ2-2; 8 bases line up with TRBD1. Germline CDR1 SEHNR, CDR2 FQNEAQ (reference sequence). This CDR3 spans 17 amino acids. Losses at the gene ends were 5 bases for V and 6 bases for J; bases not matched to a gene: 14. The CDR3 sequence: CASSHTRTGMWAGELFF. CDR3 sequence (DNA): TGTGCCAGCAGCCATACTCGGACAGGGATGTGGGCCGGGGAGCTGTTTTTT.

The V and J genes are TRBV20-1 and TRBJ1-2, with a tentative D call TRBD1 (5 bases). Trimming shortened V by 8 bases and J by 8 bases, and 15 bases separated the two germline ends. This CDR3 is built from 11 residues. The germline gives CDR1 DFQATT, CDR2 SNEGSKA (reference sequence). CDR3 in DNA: TGCAGTTCGTCCTGGAGGGGAGGCTACACCTTC. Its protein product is CSSSWRGGYTF.

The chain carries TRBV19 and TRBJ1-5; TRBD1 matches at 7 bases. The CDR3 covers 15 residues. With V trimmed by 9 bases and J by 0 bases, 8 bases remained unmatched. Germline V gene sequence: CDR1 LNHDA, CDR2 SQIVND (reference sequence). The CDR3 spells CASSDRAYSNQPQHF. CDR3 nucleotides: TGTGCCAGCTCTGACAGGGCGTATAGCAATCAGCCCCAGCATTTT. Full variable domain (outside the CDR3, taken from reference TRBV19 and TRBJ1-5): DGGITQSPKYLFRKEGQNVTLSCEQNLNHDAMYWYRQDPGQGLRLIYYSQIVNDFQKGDIAEGYSVSREKKESFPLTVTSAQKNPTAFYLCASSDRAYSNQPQHFGDGTRLSIL.